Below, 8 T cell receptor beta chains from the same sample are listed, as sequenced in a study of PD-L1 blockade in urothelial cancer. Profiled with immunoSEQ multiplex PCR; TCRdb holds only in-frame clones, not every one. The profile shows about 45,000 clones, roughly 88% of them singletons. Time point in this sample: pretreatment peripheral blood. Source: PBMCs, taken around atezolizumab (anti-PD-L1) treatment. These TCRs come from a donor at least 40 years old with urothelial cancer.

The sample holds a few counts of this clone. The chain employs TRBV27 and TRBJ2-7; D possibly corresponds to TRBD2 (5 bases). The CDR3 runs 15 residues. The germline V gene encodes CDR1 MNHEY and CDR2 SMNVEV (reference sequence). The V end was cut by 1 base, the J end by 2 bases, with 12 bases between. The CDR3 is CASSLFSGSPYEQYF. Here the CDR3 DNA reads TGTGCCAGCAGTTTATTCAGCGGTTCGCCCTACGAGCAGTACTTC.

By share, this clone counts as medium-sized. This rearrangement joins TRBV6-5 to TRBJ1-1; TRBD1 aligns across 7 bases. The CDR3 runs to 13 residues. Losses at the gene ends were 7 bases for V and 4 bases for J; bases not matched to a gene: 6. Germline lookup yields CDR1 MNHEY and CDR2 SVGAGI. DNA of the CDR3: TGTGCCAGCAATATACAGGGGAGCACTGAAGCTTTCTTT. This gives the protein CASNIQGSTEAFF.

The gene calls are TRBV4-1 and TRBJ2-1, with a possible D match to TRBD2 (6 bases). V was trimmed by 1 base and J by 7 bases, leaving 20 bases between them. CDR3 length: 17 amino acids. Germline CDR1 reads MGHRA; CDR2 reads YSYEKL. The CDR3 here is CASSQGMGGGSGNEQFF. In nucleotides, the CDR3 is TGCGCCAGCAGCCAAGGGATGGGTGGGGGGTCAGGGAATGAGCAGTTCTTC.

CDR3 coding DNA: TGTGCCAGCAGCTTATCCGACAGGCCAGAGCAGTACTTC. Protein: CASSLSDRPEQYF. J is TRBJ2-7 and V is TRBV7-3, with a weak D call TRBD1 (6 bases). The length of the CDR3 is 13 residues. V lost 2 bases, J lost 7 bases, and 12 bases lay in between. Germline V gene data show CDR1 as SGHTA and CDR2 as FQGTGA. Based on the CDR3 plus reference TRBV7-3 and TRBJ2-7, the full variable domain is GAGVSQTPSNKVTEKGKYVELRCDPISGHTALYWYRQSLGQGPEFLIYFQGTGAADDSGLPNDRFFAVRPEGSVSTLKIQRTERGDSAVYLCASSLSDRPEQYFGPGTRLTVT.

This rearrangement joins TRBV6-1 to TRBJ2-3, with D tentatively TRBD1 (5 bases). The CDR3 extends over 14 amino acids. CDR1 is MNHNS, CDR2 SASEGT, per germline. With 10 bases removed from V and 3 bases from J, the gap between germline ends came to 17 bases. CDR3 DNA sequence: TGTGCCACCTCGTTGCAGGGTGGGACAGATACGCAGTATTTT. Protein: CATSLQGGTDTQYF.

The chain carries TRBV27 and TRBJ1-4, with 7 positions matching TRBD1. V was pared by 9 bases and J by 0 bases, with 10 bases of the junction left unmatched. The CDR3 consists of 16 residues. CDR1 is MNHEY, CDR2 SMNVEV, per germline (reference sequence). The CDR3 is CASGTAAGTTNEKLFF. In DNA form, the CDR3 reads TGTGCCAGTGGGACAGCCGCGGGGACAACTAATGAAAAACTGTTTTTT.

The CDR3 nucleotides read TGTGCCAGCAGACACGGACAGGGGGTTGGAGAGACCCAGTACTTC. Residues: CASRHGQGVGETQYF. The chain employs TRBV7-8 and TRBJ2-5; 10 bases are a match to TRBD1. From germline, CDR1 is SGHVS and CDR2 FQNEAQ. J lost 4 bases, V lost 6 bases, and 8 bases had no gene match. The CDR3 covers 15 residues.

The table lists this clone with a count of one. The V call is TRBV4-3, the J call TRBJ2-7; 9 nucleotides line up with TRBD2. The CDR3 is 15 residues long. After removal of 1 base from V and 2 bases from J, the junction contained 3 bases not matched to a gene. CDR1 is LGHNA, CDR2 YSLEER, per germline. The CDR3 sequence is CASSQGAGGTYEQYF. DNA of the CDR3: TGCGCCAGCAGCCAAGGCGCGGGGGGGACCTACGAGCAGTACTTC.